These T cell receptor beta chains were read from a single sample in a study of T cell responses to AZD1222 COVID-19 vaccine. The data were produced by immunoSEQ multiplex PCR, yet TCRdb's version contains in-frame clones alone and is incomplete. This sample has roughly 130,000 clones, with over 75% found just once. The sequences come from peripheral blood, collected on day 0 of AZD1222 vaccination. The receptor source for this set is an adult in good health. The conserved cysteine and the conserved F or W are not part of the CDR3 here.

j_call	cdr3_length	v_call	cdr3_aa
TRBJ1-2	13	TRBV6-5	ASSLGQGMGYGYT
TRBJ2-3	13	TRBV4-1	ASSQRTSGTDTQY
TRBJ2-3	13	TRBV18	ASSPLARGTDTQY
TRBJ1-2	12	TRBV6-5	ASSSSGTEYGYT
TRBJ1-1	14	TRBV7-9	ASRGRITGRDTEAF
TRBJ2-2	10	TRBV3-1/TRBV3-2	ASSQGVLELF
TRBJ1-2	11	TRBV12-3/TRBV12-4	ASSSDRVGGYT
TRBJ1-1	13	TRBV7-3	ASSSQGTGTTEAF
TRBJ2-1	10	TRBV4-1	ASSQEAHEQF
TRBJ2-3	13	TRBV11-2	ASSIPGTVGVTQY
TRBJ1-2	11	TRBV3-1/TRBV3-2	ASSPWTAYGYT
TRBJ1-3	15	TRBV7-9	ASSAGGVQVSGNTIY
TRBJ2-1	9	TRBV28	ASSLGNEQF
TRBJ1-2	12	TRBV5-6	ASSRMGQRYGYT
TRBJ1-2	15	TRBV10-2	ASMEATVSSGHYGYT
TRBJ2-3	15	TRBV6-6	ASSPFTVRREEDTQY
TRBJ1-1	11	TRBV11-2	ASSPTGDTEAF
TRBJ2-1	13	TRBV10-2	ASSLRLAGHNEQF
TRBJ2-7	13	TRBV30	AWSAEVAGQDEQY
TRBJ1-2	14	TRBV6-2/TRBV6-3	ASSYPTGKINYGYT
TRBJ1-1	12	TRBV2	ASSEVRLGTEAF
TRBJ1-1	11	TRBV10-1	ASSEQGGTEAF
TRBJ2-7	12	TRBV5-6	ASSFGGRSYEQY
TRBJ1-2	13	TRBV15	ATSRDLGLNYGYT
TRBJ2-7	13	TRBV7-2	ASRTGTSVFYEQY
TRBJ2-1	12	TRBV9	ASSVQSSYNEQF
TRBJ2-3	14	TRBV30	AWSPPTSGRGDTQY
TRBJ1-5	12	TRBV11-2	ASSFGQTNQPQH
TRBJ1-5	13	TRBV2	ASRRQGGSNQPQH
TRBJ2-3	13	TRBV6-1	ASSEGRGTTDTQY
TRBJ1-1	11	TRBV24-1	ATSDFPNTEAF
TRBJ1-2	12	TRBV7-9	ASSPRGGADGYT
TRBJ2-7	13	TRBV6-6	ASSARDRGAYEQY
TRBJ1-2	10	TRBV29-1	SVVLGTYGYT
TRBJ1-6	12	TRBV6-5	ASRSRDGNSPLH
TRBJ2-1	13	TRBV4-2	ASSEEQFPYNEQF
TRBJ1-4	13	TRBV11-3	ASSPPEGWNEKLF
TRBJ2-7	11	TRBV6-5	ASSYDRGNEQY
TRBJ1-3	14	TRBV7-2	ASSLGQAASGNTIY
TRBJ1-2	13	TRBV5-6	ASSLRWSGTYGYT
TRBJ1-3	14	TRBV14	ASSQVTAVSGNTIY
TRBJ2-5	12	TRBV6-5	ASSYDRDQETQY
TRBJ1-2	13	TRBV15	ASRDGYLSNYGYT
TRBJ2-6	13	TRBV7-2	ASSRGRSGANVLT
TRBJ2-3	12	TRBV7-2	ASSLHSGPDTQY
TRBJ2-7	14	TRBV4-3	ASSQEEGGPSYEQY
TRBJ1-5	11	TRBV5-8	ASIQGSNQPQH
TRBJ2-1	12	TRBV3-1/TRBV3-2	ASSQRTVYNEQF
TRBJ1-6	11	TRBV6-6	ASMDRGRSPLH
TRBJ2-5	12	TRBV5-4	ASSSPRGGETQY
TRBJ2-2	15	TRBV6-4	ASSDSEWVPDTGELF
TRBJ1-5	11	TRBV11-2	ASSYRGNQPQH
TRBJ1-2	12	TRBV19	ASSIGTTNYGYT
TRBJ2-3	12	TRBV7-3	ASSLGGSYRAQY
TRBJ1-1	14	TRBV7-8	ASTQKSRTGGTEAF
TRBJ1-1	11	TRBV5-4	ASRSGQGAEAF
TRBJ1-5	13	TRBV30	AWSVPGGLNQPQH
TRBJ1-4	13	TRBV28	ASTLYRTAGGLLF
TRBJ2-1	13	TRBV11-3	ASSLSRGRKNEQF
TRBJ2-1	11	TRBV5-1	ASSLVRGNEQF